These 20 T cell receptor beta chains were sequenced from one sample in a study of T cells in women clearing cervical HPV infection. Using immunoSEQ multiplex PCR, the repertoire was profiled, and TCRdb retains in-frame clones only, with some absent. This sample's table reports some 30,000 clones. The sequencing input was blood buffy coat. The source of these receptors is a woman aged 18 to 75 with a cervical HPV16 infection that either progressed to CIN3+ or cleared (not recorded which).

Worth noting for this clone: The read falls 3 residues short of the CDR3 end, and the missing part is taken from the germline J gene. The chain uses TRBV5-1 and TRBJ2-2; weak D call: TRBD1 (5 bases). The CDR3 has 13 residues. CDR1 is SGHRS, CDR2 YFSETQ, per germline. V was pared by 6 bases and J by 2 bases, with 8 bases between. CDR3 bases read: TGCGCCAGCAAAGACAGCAACACCGGGGAG. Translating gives CASKDSNTGE. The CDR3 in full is CASKDSNTGELFF.

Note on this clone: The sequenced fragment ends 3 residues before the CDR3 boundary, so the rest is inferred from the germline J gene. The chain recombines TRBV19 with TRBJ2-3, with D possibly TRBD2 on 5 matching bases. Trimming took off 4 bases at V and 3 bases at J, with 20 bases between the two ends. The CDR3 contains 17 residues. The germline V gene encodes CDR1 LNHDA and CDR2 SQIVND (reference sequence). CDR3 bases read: TGTGCCAGTAGTAGAGACTTATCGGGGTCATTTACAGATACG. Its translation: CASSRDLSGSFTDT. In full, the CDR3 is CASSRDLSGSFTDTQYF.

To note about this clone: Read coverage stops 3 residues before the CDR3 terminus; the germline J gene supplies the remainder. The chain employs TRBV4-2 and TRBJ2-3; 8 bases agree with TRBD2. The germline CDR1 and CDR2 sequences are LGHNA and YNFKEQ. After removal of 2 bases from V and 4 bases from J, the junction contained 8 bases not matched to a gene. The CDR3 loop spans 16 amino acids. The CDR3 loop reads CASSQTGTSGADTQYF. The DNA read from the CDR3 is TGTGCCAGCAGCCAAACCGGGACTAGTGGGGCAGATACG.

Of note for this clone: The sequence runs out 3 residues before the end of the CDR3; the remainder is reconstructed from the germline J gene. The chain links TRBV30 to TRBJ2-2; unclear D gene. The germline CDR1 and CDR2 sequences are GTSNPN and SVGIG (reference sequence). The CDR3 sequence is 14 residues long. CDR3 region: CAWCYSTTNEKLFF. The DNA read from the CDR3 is TGTGCCTGGTGCTATTCTACTACTAATGAAAAG.

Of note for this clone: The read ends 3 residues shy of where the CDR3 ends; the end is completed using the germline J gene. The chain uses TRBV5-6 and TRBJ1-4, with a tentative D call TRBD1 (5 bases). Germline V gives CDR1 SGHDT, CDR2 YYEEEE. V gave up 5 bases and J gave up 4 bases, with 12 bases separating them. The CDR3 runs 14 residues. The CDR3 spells CASSPGLINEKLFF. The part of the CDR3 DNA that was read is TGTGCCAGCAGTCCGGGACTGATTAATGAAAAA.

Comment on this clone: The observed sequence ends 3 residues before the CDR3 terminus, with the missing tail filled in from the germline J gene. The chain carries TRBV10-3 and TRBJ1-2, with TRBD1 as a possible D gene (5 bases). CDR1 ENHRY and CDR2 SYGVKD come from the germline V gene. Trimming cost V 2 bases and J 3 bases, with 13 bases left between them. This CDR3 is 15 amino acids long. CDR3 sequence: CAISEGGGEYYGYTF. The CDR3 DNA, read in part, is TGTGCCATCAGTGAGGGTGGAGGGGAGTACTATGGC.

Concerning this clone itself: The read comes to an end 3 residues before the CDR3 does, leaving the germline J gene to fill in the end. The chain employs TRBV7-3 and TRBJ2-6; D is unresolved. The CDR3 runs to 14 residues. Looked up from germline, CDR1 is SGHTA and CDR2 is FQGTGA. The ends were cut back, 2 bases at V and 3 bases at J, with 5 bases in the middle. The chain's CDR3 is CASSLSVGANVLTF. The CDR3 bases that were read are TGTGCCAGCAGCTTATCGGTTGGGGCCAACGTC.

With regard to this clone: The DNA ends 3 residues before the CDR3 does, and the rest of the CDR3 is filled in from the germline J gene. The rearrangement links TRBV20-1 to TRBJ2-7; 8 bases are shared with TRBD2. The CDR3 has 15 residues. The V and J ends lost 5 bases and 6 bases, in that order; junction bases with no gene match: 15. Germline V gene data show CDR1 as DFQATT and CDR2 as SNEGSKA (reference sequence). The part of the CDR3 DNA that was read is TGCAGTGCTCGTCCTCCGGGACTAGGGGTTGGCGAG. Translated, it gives CSARPPGLGVGE. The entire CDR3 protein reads CSARPPGLGVGEQYF.

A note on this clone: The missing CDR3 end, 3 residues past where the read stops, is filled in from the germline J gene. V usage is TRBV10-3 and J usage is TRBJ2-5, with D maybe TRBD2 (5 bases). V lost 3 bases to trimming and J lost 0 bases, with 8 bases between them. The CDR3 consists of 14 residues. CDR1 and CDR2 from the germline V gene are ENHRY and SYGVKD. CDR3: CAISDEGYQETQYF. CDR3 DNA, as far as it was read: TGTGCCATCAGTGATGAGGGTTACCAAGAGACC.

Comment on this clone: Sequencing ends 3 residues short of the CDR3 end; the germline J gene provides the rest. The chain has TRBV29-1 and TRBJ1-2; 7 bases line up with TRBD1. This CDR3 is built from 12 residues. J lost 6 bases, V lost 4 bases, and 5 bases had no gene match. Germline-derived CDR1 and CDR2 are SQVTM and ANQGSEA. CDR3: CSVGTGGHGYTF. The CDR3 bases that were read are TGCAGCGTTGGGACAGGTGGACATGGC.

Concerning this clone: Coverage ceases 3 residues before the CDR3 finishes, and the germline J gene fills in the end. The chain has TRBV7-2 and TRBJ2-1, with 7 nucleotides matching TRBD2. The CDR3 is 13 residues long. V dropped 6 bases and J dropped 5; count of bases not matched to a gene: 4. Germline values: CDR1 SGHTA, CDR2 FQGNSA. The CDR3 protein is CASRSGRDNEQFF. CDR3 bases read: TGTGCCAGCAGATCAGGGAGGGACAATGAG.

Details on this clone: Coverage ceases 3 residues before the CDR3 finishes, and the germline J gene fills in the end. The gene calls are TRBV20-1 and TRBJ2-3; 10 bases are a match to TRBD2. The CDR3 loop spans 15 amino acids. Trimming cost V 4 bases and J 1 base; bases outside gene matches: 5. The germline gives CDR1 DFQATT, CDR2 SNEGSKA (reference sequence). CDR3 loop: CSATVSGRGTDTQYF. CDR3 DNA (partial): TGCAGTGCTACAGTGAGCGGGAGGGGCACAGATACG.

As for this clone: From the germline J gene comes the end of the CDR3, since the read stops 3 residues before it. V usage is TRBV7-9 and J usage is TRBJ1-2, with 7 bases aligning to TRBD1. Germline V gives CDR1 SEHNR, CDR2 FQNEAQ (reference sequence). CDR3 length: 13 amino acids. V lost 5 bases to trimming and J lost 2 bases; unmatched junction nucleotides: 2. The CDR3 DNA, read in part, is TGTGCCAGCAGCCAGACAGGGAACTATGGC. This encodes CASSQTGNYG. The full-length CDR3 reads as CASSQTGNYGYTF.

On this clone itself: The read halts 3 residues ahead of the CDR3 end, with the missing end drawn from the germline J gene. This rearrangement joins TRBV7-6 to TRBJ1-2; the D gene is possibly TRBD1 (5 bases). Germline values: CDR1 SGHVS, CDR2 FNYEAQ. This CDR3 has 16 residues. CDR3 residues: CASSLGTSGGGDTYTF. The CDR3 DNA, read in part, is TGTGCCAGCAGCTTAGGGACTAGCGGGGGTGGAGATACC.

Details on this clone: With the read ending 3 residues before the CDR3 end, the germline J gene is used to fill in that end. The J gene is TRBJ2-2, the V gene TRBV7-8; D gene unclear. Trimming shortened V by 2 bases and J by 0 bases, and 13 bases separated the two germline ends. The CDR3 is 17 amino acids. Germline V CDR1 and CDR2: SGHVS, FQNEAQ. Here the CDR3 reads CASSLLILPANTGELFF. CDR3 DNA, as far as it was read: TGTGCCAGCAGCTTATTGATACTACCCGCGAACACCGGGGAG. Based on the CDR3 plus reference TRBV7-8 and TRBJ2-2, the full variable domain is GAGVSQSPRYKVAKRGQDVALRCDPISGHVSLFWYQQALGQGPEFLTYFQNEAQLDKSGLPSDRFFAERPEGSVSTLKIQRTQQEDSAVYLCASSLLILPANTGELFFGEGSRLTVL.

The sequenced CDR3 bases are TGTGCCAGCAGCTTCAACAGGGCTAATGAAAAG. As protein: CASSFNRANEK. Given in full, the CDR3 is CASSFNRANEKLFF. The chain carries TRBV7-9 and TRBJ2-2; D is perhaps TRBD1 (6 bases). Coverage ceases 3 residues before the CDR3 finishes, and the germline J gene fills in the end. The CDR3 spans 14 residues. Germline V gene lookup returns CDR1 SEHNR and CDR2 FQNEAQ (reference sequence).

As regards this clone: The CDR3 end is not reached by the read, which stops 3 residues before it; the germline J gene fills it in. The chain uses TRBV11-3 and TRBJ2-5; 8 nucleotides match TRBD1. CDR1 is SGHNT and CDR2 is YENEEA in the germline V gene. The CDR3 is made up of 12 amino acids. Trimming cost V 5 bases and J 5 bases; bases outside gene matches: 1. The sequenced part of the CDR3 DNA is TGTGCCAGCAGCCGGGACAGGGAGACC. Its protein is CASSRDRET. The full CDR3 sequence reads CASSRDRETQYF.

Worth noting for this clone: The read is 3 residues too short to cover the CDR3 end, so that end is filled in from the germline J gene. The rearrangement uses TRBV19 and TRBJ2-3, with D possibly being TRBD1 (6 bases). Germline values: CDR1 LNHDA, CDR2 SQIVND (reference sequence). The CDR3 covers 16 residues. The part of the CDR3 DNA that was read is TGTGCCAGTAGTCCGTCCACAGGGTTTAGCAATCAGCCG. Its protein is CASSPSTGFSNQP. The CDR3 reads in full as CASSPSTGFSNQPQYF.

This chain's CDR3 is CAISDSSREETQYF. Partial CDR3 DNA: TGTGCCATCAGTGATTCTAGCCGTGAAGAGACC. The chain employs TRBV10-3 and TRBJ2-5, with D perhaps TRBD2 (5 bases). The read gets to within 3 residues of the CDR3 end, and the germline J gene fills in the rest. CDR1 and CDR2 from the germline V gene are ENHRY and SYGVKD. This CDR3 comprises 14 residues. V lost 3 bases, J lost 3 bases, and 11 bases lay in between.

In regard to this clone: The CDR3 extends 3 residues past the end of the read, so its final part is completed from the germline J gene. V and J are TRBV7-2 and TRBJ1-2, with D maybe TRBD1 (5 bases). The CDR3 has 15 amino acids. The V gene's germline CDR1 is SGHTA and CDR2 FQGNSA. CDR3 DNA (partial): TGTGCCAGCAGCTTACAGGGTAAGCTTTTGAATGAC. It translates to CASSLQGKLLND. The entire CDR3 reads CASSLQGKLLNDYTF.